What follows are 24 T cell receptor beta chains derived from one specimen sequenced in a study. One entry per CDR3 protein, called by TCRdb with MiXCR from the 5' RACE reads. The sample has 20,000 to 25,000 distinct CDR3 sequences, more than 30% seen once. Sequencing used tumor-infiltrating naive CD4+ T cells sorted from the breast tumor. Subset described: naive CD4+ T cells, CD4+CD45RA+CD25-. Receptors originate from a female donor with breast cancer.

V is TRBV12-3 or TRBV12-4 and J is TRBJ2-7, with D unclear. The CDR3 consists of 16 residues. The germline V and J ends were trimmed by 6 bases and 0 bases, with 18 bases remaining between them. The CDR3 region is CASRPSGGLSSYEQYF. The CDR3 coding sequence is TGTGCCAGCAGACCCTCTGGCGGTTTGAGCTCCTACGAGCAGTACTTC.

As concerns this clonotype: A read error may explain this, as a much larger clone is one base away. The chain has TRBV20-1 and TRBJ1-1, with 9 bases matching TRBD1. The CDR3 consists of 15 residues. Germline CDR1 is DFQATT and CDR2 is SNEGSKA (reference sequence). The CDR3 DNA reads TGCAGTGCTAGAGAGGGGGGACAGGGTACCACTGAAGCTCTCTTT. Its translation is CSAREGGQGTTEALF.

Judged by abundance, this clonotype is medium-sized. The V gene is TRBV7-2, the J gene TRBJ2-2; 7 bases are shared with TRBD2. J gave up 1 base and V 7 bases, and 9 bases lay outside the gene matches. Germline V gene sequence: CDR1 SGHTA, CDR2 FQGNSA. The CDR3 contains 16 residues. The CDR3 sequence: CASTLAASGNTGELFF. The CDR3 DNA follows: TGTGCCAGCACCCTCGCGGCTAGCGGGAACACCGGGGAGCTGTTTTTT.

The V and J genes are TRBV6-2 or TRBV6-3 and TRBJ2-1; TRBD2 agrees at 7 bases. With 2 bases clipped from V and 3 bases from J, the junction kept 10 bases outside the gene matches. There are 17 residues in the CDR3. The V gene's germline CDR1 is MNHEY and CDR2 SVGEGT. The CDR3 protein is CASSYLTGDYSYNEQFF. CDR3 DNA: TGTGCCAGCAGTTACCTTACCGGGGACTACAGCTACAATGAGCAGTTCTTC.

This chain links TRBV6-1 with TRBJ1-2; 7 nucleotides agree with TRBD1. Germline V gene sequence: CDR1 MNHNS, CDR2 SASEGT. Trimming removed 5 bases from V and 7 bases from J; junction bases left unmatched: 19. This CDR3 comprises 17 residues. The CDR3 DNA reads as TGTGCCAGCAGTATCCCGAGACAGGGCCTTTTAACGGGTGGCTACACCTTC. Translating it yields CASSIPRQGLLTGGYTF.

This clonotype was recorded at least ten times. The chain's CDR3 is CASTSDRVNYGYTF. In nucleotides, the CDR3 is TGTGCCAGCACCTCTGACCGCGTTAACTATGGCTACACCTTC. This chain joins TRBV6-5 and TRBJ1-2; D gene uncertain. CDR3 length equals 14 residues. V dropped 7 bases and J dropped 1 base, with 13 bases sitting between them. CDR1 MNHEY and CDR2 SVGAGI come from the germline V gene.

In its sample, this clonotype was seen many times. The V call is TRBV28, the J call TRBJ1-5, with D maybe TRBD1 (5 bases). The CDR3 spans 14 residues. V was trimmed by 7 bases and J by 2 bases, leaving 12 bases between them. Germline V gives CDR1 MDHEN, CDR2 SYDVKM. CDR3 sequence: CASTQGVGNQPQHF. The CDR3 DNA is TGTGCCAGCACCCAGGGTGTGGGCAATCAGCCCCAGCATTTT.

The V and J genes are TRBV14 and TRBJ1-1; unclear D gene. Per the germline V gene, CDR1 is SGHDN and CDR2 is FVKESK. Trimming left V 4 bases short and J 12 bases short, with 21 bases between. There are 14 residues in the CDR3. The DNA of the CDR3 is TGTGCCAGCAGCCGGGCCCCCTTCGATGGAACATCTTTCTTT. It is translated as CASSRAPFDGTSFF. Full variable domain (remainder filled in from reference TRBV14 and TRBJ1-1): EAGVTQFPSHSVIEKGQTVTLRCDPISGHDNLYWYRRVMGKEIKFLLHFVKESKQDESGMPNNRFLAERTGGTYSTLKVQPAELEDSGVYFCASSRAPFDGTSFFGQGTRLTVV.

This clonotype showed up just once. This chain joins TRBV24-1 and TRBJ2-1; 13 bases match TRBD2. V dropped 1 base and J dropped 2; count of bases not matched to a gene: 7. CDR1 is KGHDR and CDR2 is SFDVKD in the germline V gene. The CDR3 totals 19 residues. CDR3 bases: TGTGCCACCAGTGATTTTCGGACTAGCGGGAGTGGGACCTACAATGAGCAGTTCTTC. Encoded protein: CATSDFRTSGSGTYNEQFF.

This clonotype rates as medium-sized. V gene TRBV6-5 combines with J gene TRBJ2-5; 8 bases line up with TRBD1. The germline V gene encodes CDR1 MNHEY and CDR2 SVGAGI. The CDR3 covers 14 residues. J lost 1 base, V lost 2 bases, and 0 bases had no gene match. This chain's CDR3 is CASSYGQGQETQYF. The CDR3 bases are TGTGCCAGCAGTTACGGACAGGGCCAAGAGACCCAGTACTTC.

Worth noting for this clonotype: This may be a read error: a much more frequent sequence differs by one nucleotide. The J gene is TRBJ2-7, the V gene TRBV20-1, with D possibly being TRBD2 (5 bases). Deletions cut 5 bases from V and 0 bases from J, with 14 bases between. The CDR3 runs to 14 residues. Germline assignment: CDR1 DFQATT and CDR2 SNEGSKA (reference sequence). CDR3 nucleotide sequence: TGCAGTGCTGGACGAGCGGCAAACTCCTACGAGCAGTACTTC. This encodes CSAGRAANSYEQYF.

This clonotype is categorized as medium-sized. V and J are TRBV24-1 and TRBJ2-1; D gene unclear. The V end lost 4 bases, the J end lost 4 bases, and 10 bases lay between the germline ends. The germline gives CDR1 KGHDR, CDR2 SFDVKD. The length of the CDR3 is 14 residues. Here the CDR3 DNA reads TGTGCCACCAGTGACCTCGATTCATACAATGAGCAGTTCTTC. Amino acid sequence: CATSDLDSYNEQFF.

The chain has TRBV20-1 and TRBJ1-2, with D unresolved. The CDR3 has 12 amino acids. CDR1 and CDR2 (germline): DFQATT, SNEGSKA (reference sequence). V lost 3 bases to trimming and J lost 4 bases, with 9 bases between them. CDR3 region: CSARTSSYGYTF. The CDR3 nucleotides are TGCAGTGCTAGGACTAGCTCCTATGGCTACACCTTC.

The V call is TRBV7-9, the J call TRBJ2-5, with 11 bases fitting TRBD2. CDR1 and CDR2 from the germline V gene are SEHNR and FQNEAQ (reference sequence). Unmatched junction bases numbered 2, after V lost 1 base and J lost 4 bases. The CDR3 spans 15 residues. CDR3 nucleotides: TGTGCCAGCAGCTTAGTTACTAGCGGGAGAGAGACCCAGTACTTC. Its protein is CASSLVTSGRETQYF.

This clonotype was recorded at least ten times. The rearrangement joins TRBV6-5 to TRBJ1-4; perhaps TRBD1 as D (6 bases). V was shortened by 6 bases and J by 7 bases, with 9 bases between the two germline ends. The CDR3 runs 12 residues. CDR1 and CDR2 from the germline V gene are MNHEY and SVGAGI. CDR3 DNA sequence: TGTGCCAGCAGAAGGGGGGGTGAAAAACTGTTTTTT. It yields the protein CASRRGGEKLFF.

This clonotype came up a few times. Lacking the conserved final phenylalanine or tryptophan, this CDR3 likely reflects a read error. The DNA is omitted, as the CDR3 cannot be located on it reliably, and the CDR3 follows TCRdb's listing. The rearrangement joins TRBV5-1 to TRBJ2-1; the DNA was not used to check the table's D call, TRBD1. Germline V gene sequence: CDR1 SGHRS, CDR2 YFSETQ. The CDR3 spans 16 residues, counting both ends. The CDR3 loop reads CASRSDRGTSGYTFGS.

This chain joins TRBV7-3 and TRBJ2-1; D is perhaps TRBD1 (7 bases). This CDR3 has 16 amino acids. V shed 3 bases and J shed 10 bases, with 22 bases lying between them. Germline CDR1 is SGHTA and CDR2 is FQGTGA. The CDR3 nucleotides read TGTGCCAGCAGCTTGGGGCAGGGGGGCAGGGACTGGGAGCAGTTCTTC. Amino acid sequence: CASSLGQGGRDWEQFF.

On this clonotype itself: This CDR3 fails to terminate in the conserved phenylalanine or tryptophan, so it likely reflects a read error. The gene calls are TRBV20-1 and TRBJ2-1; D may be TRBD1 (6 bases). The V gene's germline CDR1 is DFQATT and CDR2 SNEGSKA (reference sequence). The CDR3 extends over 16 amino acids. The V end lost 6 bases, the J end lost 0 bases, and 18 bases lay between the germline ends. CDR3 nucleotides: TGCAGTGCCCTTTTCCTGAGGGGGAGCTCCTACAATGAGCAGTTCCTC. This translates into CSALFLRGSSYNEQFL.

V is TRBV4-1 and J is TRBJ1-6; 10 bases align to TRBD1. The germline V gene encodes CDR1 MGHRA and CDR2 YSYEKL. The junction had 12 bases not matched to a gene; V was cut back by 3 bases and J by 7 bases. The CDR3 is 18 amino acids. The CDR3 spells CASSQGQGTRWGNSPLHF. As DNA, the CDR3 is TGCGCCAGCAGCCAGGGACAGGGGACGAGGTGGGGGAATTCACCCCTCCACTTT.

V and J are TRBV20-1 and TRBJ1-1, with a tentative D call TRBD1 (6 bases). Trimming cost V 3 bases and J 1 base, with 12 bases left between them. Germline-derived CDR1 and CDR2 are DFQATT and SNEGSKA (reference sequence). The CDR3 length is 14 residues. The DNA of the CDR3 is TGCAGTGCTAGCGGACAGACAACGAACACTGAAGCTTTCTTT. Its translation: CSASGQTTNTEAFF.

This clonotype turned up a few times. The CDR3 DNA reads TGTGCCAGCAGTTTCCCGGGACAGGGGTCCAATGAGCAGTTCTTC. Translation: CASSFPGQGSNEQFF. The chain combines TRBV12-3 or TRBV12-4 with TRBJ2-1; 10 bases align to TRBD1. This CDR3 has 15 residues. J lost 6 bases, V lost 3 bases, and 5 bases had no gene match.

A remark on this clonotype: It may be a read error: a sequence one base away is much more abundant. DNA for the CDR3: TGCGCCAACAGCCTTTACGAGCAGTACTTC. Translating it yields CANSLYEQYF. The J gene is TRBJ2-7, the V gene TRBV5-1, with D unclear. The CDR3 runs to 10 residues. The V gene's germline CDR1 is SGHRS and CDR2 YFSETQ.

This clonotype was detected only a few times. The final CDR3 position lacks the conserved phenylalanine or tryptophan, pointing to a likely read error. CDR3 sequence reads: CASSAGLWEGNQSQHS. For the CDR3, the DNA is TGTGCCAGCAGTGCGGGCCTATGGGAGGGCAATCAGTCCCAGCATTCT. The chain couples TRBV6-1 to TRBJ1-5; no clear D gene. CDR3 length: 16 amino acids. Germline CDR1 MNHNS, CDR2 SASEGT.

A remark on this clonotype: A much larger clonotype is one base distant, so this may be a read error. The genes are TRBV7-6 and TRBJ2-3; D gene uncertain. CDR3 length equals 12 residues. Germline CDR1 SGHVS, CDR2 FNYEAQ. CDR3 loop: CASSLVTDTPYF. The CDR3, as DNA: TGTGCCAGCAGCTTAGTCACAGATACGCCGTATTTT.